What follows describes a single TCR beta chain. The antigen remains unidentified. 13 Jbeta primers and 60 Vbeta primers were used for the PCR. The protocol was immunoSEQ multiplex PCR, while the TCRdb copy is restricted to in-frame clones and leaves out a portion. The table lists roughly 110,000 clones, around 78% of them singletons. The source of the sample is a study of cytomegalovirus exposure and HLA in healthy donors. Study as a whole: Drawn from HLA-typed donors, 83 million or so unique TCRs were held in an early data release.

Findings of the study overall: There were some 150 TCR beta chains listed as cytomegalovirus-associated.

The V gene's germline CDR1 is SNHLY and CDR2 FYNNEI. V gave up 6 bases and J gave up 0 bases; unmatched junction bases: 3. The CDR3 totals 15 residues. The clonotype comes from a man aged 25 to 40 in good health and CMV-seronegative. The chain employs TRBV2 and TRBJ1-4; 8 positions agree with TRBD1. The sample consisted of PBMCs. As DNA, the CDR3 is TGTGCCAGCAGAACGACAGGGGCAACTAATGAAAAACTGTTTTTT. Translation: CASRTTGATNEKLFF.